Below, 18 T cell receptor beta chains from the same sample are listed, as sequenced in a study of OX40 agonist ivuxolimab in advanced cancers. Here immunoSEQ multiplex PCR was the method, and the copy in TCRdb shows in-frame clones only, minus some. The sample carries about 45,000 clones, 70% to 90% recorded once. The sequencing used CD4+ or CD8+ T cells sorted from blood, collected in a trial of the OX40 agonist ivuxolimab. The receptors shown here come from an adult with an advanced solid tumor such as melanoma, head and neck, liver or kidney cancer.

The V gene is TRBV18, the J gene TRBJ1-1; TRBD1 matches 8 bases. Germline values: CDR1 KGHSH, CDR2 LQKENI. The CDR3 spans 16 residues. V lost 4 bases to trimming and J lost 0 bases; unmatched junction nucleotides: 7. CDR3 DNA: TGTGCCAGCTCACGTAAGGACAGGGCCCTGAACACTGAAGCTTTCTTT. Encoded protein: CASSRKDRALNTEAFF. The full variable domain, in which reference TRBV18 and TRBJ1-1 provide the parts outside the CDR3, is NAGVMQNPRHLVRRRGQEARLRCSPMKGHSHVYWYRQLPEEGLKFMVYLQKENIIDESGMPKERFSAEFPKEGPSILRIQQVVRGDSAAYFCASSRKDRALNTEAFFGQGTRLTVV.

The rearrangement joins TRBV6-5 to TRBJ2-6, with TRBD2 as a possible D gene (5 bases). This CDR3 comprises 15 residues. Germline V gives CDR1 MNHEY, CDR2 SVGAGI. V was pared by 2 bases and J by 3 bases, with 8 bases between. The CDR3 sequence: CASSYARGGANVLTF. CDR3 nucleotides: TGTGCCAGCAGTTACGCTCGGGGTGGGGCCAACGTCCTGACTTTC.

The chain recombines TRBV10-1 with TRBJ2-5; 10 bases are a match to TRBD1. The CDR3 is 16 residues long. V was pared by 0 bases and J by 5 bases, with 6 bases of the junction left unmatched. Germline CDR1 reads WNHNN; CDR2 reads SYGVQD (reference sequence). This chain's CDR3 is CASSESTGGGRETQYF. The CDR3, as DNA: TGCGCCAGCAGTGAGTCGACAGGGGGCGGACGGGAGACCCAGTACTTC.

The genes are TRBV28 and TRBJ1-2, with D maybe TRBD1 (5 bases). Between the trimmed V and J ends, which lost 6 bases and 2 bases, there was a span of 13 bases. Per the germline V gene, CDR1 is MDHEN and CDR2 is SYDVKM. This CDR3 is built from 14 residues. The CDR3 spells CASSPGGVNYGYTF. As DNA, the CDR3 is TGTGCCAGCAGCCCCGGGGGAGTGAACTATGGCTACACCTTC.

The CDR3 sequence: CASSLEVGYEQYF. The CDR3 DNA is TGTGCCAGCAGCTTAGAGGTGGGCTACGAGCAGTACTTC. The chain has TRBV7-2 and TRBJ2-7; D gene ambiguous. The CDR3 contains 13 residues. From germline, CDR1 is SGHTA and CDR2 FQGNSA. With 1 base removed from V and 3 bases from J, the gap between germline ends came to 7 bases. The full variable domain, its missing parts supplied by reference TRBV7-2 and TRBJ2-7, is GAGVSQSPSNKVTEKGKDVELRCDPISGHTALYWYRQSLGQGLEFLIYFQGNSAPDKSGLPSDRFSAERTGGSVSTLTIQRTQQEDSAVYLCASSLEVGYEQYFGPGTRLTVT.

The V gene is TRBV6-1, the J gene TRBJ1-4; TRBD1 matches at 9 bases. In germline, CDR1 is MNHNS, CDR2 SASEGT. Unmatched junction bases numbered 9, after V lost 2 bases and J lost 11 bases. The CDR3 has 15 residues. CDR3 amino acids: CASSENWTGAGKLFF. Here the CDR3 DNA reads TGTGCCAGCAGTGAAAACTGGACAGGGGCAGGCAAACTGTTTTTT.

This clone has a single count. This sequence joins TRBV6-1 and TRBJ2-2; perhaps TRBD2 as D (6 bases). Germline CDR1 reads MNHNS; CDR2 reads SASEGT. This CDR3 has 14 amino acids. The V end lost 4 bases, the J end lost 6 bases, and 12 bases lay between the germline ends. This CDR3 reads CASSARLGAGELFF. The CDR3 nucleotides are TGTGCCAGCAGTGCCAGACTAGGGGCCGGGGAGCTGTTTTTT.

This chain uses TRBV5-1 with TRBJ2-2; D uncertain. The germline V gene encodes CDR1 SGHRS and CDR2 YFSETQ. V gave up 0 bases and J gave up 0 bases, with 6 bases separating them. The CDR3 is 15 residues long. This CDR3 reads CASSLEITNTGELFF. The CDR3 DNA reads as TGCGCCAGCAGCTTGGAAATTACGAACACCGGGGAGCTGTTTTTT.

V and J are TRBV18 and TRBJ1-1; 7 nucleotides line up with TRBD1. Germline values: CDR1 KGHSH, CDR2 LQKENI. J gave up 3 bases and V 3 bases, and 7 bases lay outside the gene matches. This CDR3 comprises 15 residues. CDR3 loop: CASSPLQGGDTEAFF. The CDR3 DNA sequence: TGTGCCAGCTCACCCCTTCAGGGGGGGGACACTGAAGCTTTCTTT.

The chain combines TRBV10-3 with TRBJ2-7; perhaps TRBD2 as D (5 bases). CDR1 and CDR2 from the germline V gene are ENHRY and SYGVKD. This CDR3 contains 15 residues. Trimming took 3 bases from V and 3 from J, leaving 15 bases between them. CDR3 sequence reads: CAISESGEQLYEQYF. CDR3 coding DNA: TGTGCCATCAGTGAATCCGGGGAGCAGCTCTACGAGCAGTACTTC.

The chain uses TRBV5-1 and TRBJ1-5, with a possible D match to TRBD1 (5 bases). The CDR3 length is 15 residues. The germline V gene encodes CDR1 SGHRS and CDR2 YFSETQ. Deletions cut 1 base from V and 3 bases from J, with 11 bases between. This chain's CDR3 is CASSLNGAANQPQHF. CDR3 in DNA: TGCGCCAGCAGCTTGAATGGGGCAGCCAATCAGCCCCAGCATTTT.

The V call is TRBV15, the J call TRBJ2-7; the D is unclear. Trimming left V 0 bases short and J 0 bases short, with 9 bases between. Germline V gives CDR1 LNHNV, CDR2 YYDKDF (reference sequence). The CDR3 has 15 amino acids. DNA of the CDR3: TGTGCCACCAGCAGAGATCGCCAGTCCTCCTACGAGCAGTACTTC. Its protein is CATSRDRQSSYEQYF.

The V and J genes are TRBV19 and TRBJ1-4; D is possibly TRBD1 (6 bases). V lost 4 bases and J 6 bases, leaving 15 bases between the germline ends. The CDR3 sequence is 15 residues long. The V gene's germline CDR1 is LNHDA and CDR2 SQIVND (reference sequence). CDR3 loop: CASSSLREGDEKLFF. DNA for the CDR3: TGTGCCAGTAGTAGCCTGAGAGAGGGGGATGAAAAACTGTTTTTT.

V and J are TRBV5-1 and TRBJ2-1, with 7 bases fitting TRBD2. With 0 bases clipped from V and 7 bases from J, the junction kept 10 bases outside the gene matches. Germline CDR1 reads SGHRS; CDR2 reads YFSETQ. This CDR3 is built from 16 residues. The CDR3 loop reads CASSLVGGSMVNEQFF. The CDR3 region has the DNA TGCGCCAGCAGCTTGGTCGGCGGGAGTATGGTTAATGAGCAGTTCTTC.

This chain connects TRBV6-6 to TRBJ1-2; 8 positions match TRBD1. Per germline, CDR1 MNHNY and CDR2 SVGAGI (reference sequence). The CDR3 totals 14 residues. The V and J ends lost 10 bases and 4 bases, in that order; junction bases with no gene match: 11. CDR3 coding DNA: TGTGCCACGATAAGACAGGGGTTTCTCTATGGCTACACCTTC. Translating it yields CATIRQGFLYGYTF.

This clone has a single count. The chain uses TRBV7-9 and TRBJ2-1; perhaps TRBD1 as D (6 bases). V shed 2 bases and J shed 7 bases, with 24 bases lying between them. Germline CDR1 and CDR2: SEHNR and FQNEAQ (reference sequence). The CDR3 runs 18 residues. The CDR3 sequence: CASSLPPTGVSEMNEQFF. CDR3 DNA: TGTGCCAGCAGCTTACCCCCGACAGGCGTAAGTGAAATGAATGAGCAGTTCTTC.

The rearrangement links TRBV4-2 to TRBJ2-1; D call uncertain. Trimming left V 5 bases short and J 5 bases short, with 13 bases between. The CDR3 sequence is 14 residues long. Germline CDR1 LGHNA, CDR2 YNFKEQ. The CDR3 spells CASSLVGKHNEQFF. For the CDR3, the DNA is TGTGCCAGCAGCTTAGTCGGTAAACACAATGAGCAGTTCTTC.

This clone was picked up a small number of times. This chain links TRBV6-6 with TRBJ1-2; the D gene is possibly TRBD1 (5 bases). This CDR3 comprises 12 residues. The V and J ends lost 4 bases and 6 bases respectively, with 9 bases between them. Germline CDR1 reads MNHNY; CDR2 reads SVGAGI (reference sequence). For the CDR3, the DNA is TGTGCCAGCAGTTCAGGGTCCCATGGCTACACCTTC. Residues: CASSSGSHGYTF.